This TCR beta chain was observed in a study of regulatory T cells in long-lasting Graves disease. Arm-PCR of CDR3 regions and iRepertoire HTBI primers were used to build TCR beta libraries. TCRdb reanalysed the multiplex PCR reads using MiXCR and keeps one entry per CDR3 protein. The sample has 620,000 or so distinct CDR3 sequences; around 17% are singletons. On this clonotype: Antigen specificity is unknown.

The V end lost 0 bases, the J end lost 7 bases, and 13 bases lay between the germline ends. Germline-derived CDR1 and CDR2 are MNHEY and SMNVEV (reference sequence). The CDR3 contains 14 residues. The study, taken as a whole, reports: In persistent patients, shared public clonotypes (more than 2,500) outnumbered those in new patients (around 1,000).

Stated time point: newly diagnosed GD, antithyroid drugs for less than 3 months. Scientists built the TCR library using RNA that was extracted from PBMCs. The same sample was also used in a study of T cells in Graves' hyperthyroidism and ophthalmopathy.

The material was peripheral blood mononuclear cells (PBMCs), obtained at new diagnosis, from a patient treated with antithyroid drugs. The receptor comes from a woman in her 30s with Graves disease. The chain carries TRBV27 and TRBJ2-7, with D maybe TRBD1 (5 bases). The CDR3 DNA is TGTGCCAGCAGTTTATCCAGGCAGGGTGGAGAGCAGTACTTC. Translated, it gives CASSLSRQGGEQYF.